These T cell receptor beta chains were read from a single sample in a study of a mutant IDH1 vaccine in newly diagnosed glioma. Their antigen targets remain unknown. Using immunoSEQ multiplex PCR, the repertoire was profiled, and TCRdb retains in-frame clones only, with some absent. This table has about 55,000 clones, about 80% appearing once. The starting material was PBMCs, obtained from a glioma patient whose treatment included an IDH1 peptide vaccine. These receptors were collected from a man aged 35 to 55 with glioma. CDR3s include the opening cysteine and the closing phenylalanine or tryptophan. Fields, in order: CDR3 protein, J gene, V gene, D gene. A D gene is named only where the DNA matches it firmly.

CDR3: CASSELVEQYF
J: TRBJ2-7
V: TRBV2
D: .

CDR3: CASSQAGGLAEETQYF
J: TRBJ2-5
V: TRBV4-1
D: .

CDR3: CASMNEYEQYF
J: TRBJ2-7
V: TRBV27
D: .

CDR3: CASSSPTGTVNTEAFF
J: TRBJ1-1
V: TRBV7-2
D: .

CDR3: CASSLGDLGTRSGYTF
J: TRBJ1-2
V: TRBV7-9
D: .

CDR3: CSVEDMTSSKTQYF
J: TRBJ2-5
V: TRBV29-1
D: TRBD2

CDR3: CASSLQSMNTEAFF
J: TRBJ1-1
V: TRBV18
D: .

CDR3: CAWSFGSGLAFF
J: TRBJ1-1
V: TRBV30
D: .

CDR3: CASSDFRDSTDTQYF
J: TRBJ2-3
V: TRBV2
D: .

CDR3: CASSLGSIGLNYGYTF
J: TRBJ1-2
V: TRBV5-1
D: .

CDR3: CASSYAGRSTEAFF
J: TRBJ1-1
V: TRBV6-6
D: .

CDR3: CASSEAARVPGEQYF
J: TRBJ2-7
V: TRBV6-1
D: .

CDR3: CASSLDFGLAGPEQFF
J: TRBJ2-1
V: TRBV5-1
D: TRBD2

CDR3: CASSLRLAGASSYNEQFF
J: TRBJ2-1
V: TRBV5-1
D: TRBD2

CDR3: CASSYSTEQYF
J: TRBJ2-7
V: TRBV6-6
D: .